This T cell receptor (beta chain) was recovered during a study of T cell repertoires in aging, cancer and after chemotherapy. About the study: Paired samples before and after chemotherapy came from glioblastoma patients receiving temozolomide-based therapy. Whole-study results and caveats: Untreated cancer patients had significantly lower blood TCR diversity than age-matched healthy donors.

Germline V gene lookup returns CDR1 LNHNV and CDR2 YYDKDF (reference sequence). CDR3 length: 12 amino acids. V gave up 5 bases and J gave up 2 bases, with 5 bases separating them. Amplification of TCR beta used genomic DNA extracted from peripheral blood. A mixed TRB-A/B primer pool amplified rearranged TRB by multiplex touch-down PCR. MiXCR was run by TCRdb on the multiplex PCR reads, yielding one entry per CDR3 protein. The data contain 15,000 to 20,000 distinct CDR3 sequences, 35% to 40% of them singletons. Of note for this clonotype: The antigen remains unidentified.

The chain is built from TRBV15 and TRBJ2-3; no clear D gene. This clonotype was obtained from a human donor with a solid tumor. Sequencing used blood. The CDR3 DNA reads TGTGCCACCAGCGGATCCACAGATACGCAGTATTTT. It is translated as CATSGSTDTQYF.